A single sample gave rise to the 3 T cell receptor beta chains below, sequenced in a study of radiotherapy plus CTLA-4 blockade in lung cancer. Produced via immunoSEQ multiplex PCR; TCRdb's table is partial and in-frame only. This table has about 98,000 clones, approximately 78% appearing once. This sample comprised peripheral blood, obtained from a patient treated with radiotherapy plus ipilimumab. The receptors originated from a human donor with non-small cell lung cancer who had a partial response to radiotherapy plus ipilimumab.

The V and J genes are TRBV7-2 and TRBJ1-6; weak D call: TRBD1 (5 bases). The CDR3 is 14 residues long. V lost 1 base and J lost 6, with 7 bases in between. From germline, CDR1 is SGHTA and CDR2 FQGNSA. The CDR3 DNA reads TGTGCCAGCAGCTTAGATGGGGCTAATTCACCCCTCCACTTT. Translating it yields CASSLDGANSPLHF.

The chain has TRBV5-4 and TRBJ2-1; 7 bases align to TRBD1. After removal of 4 bases from V and 4 bases from J, the junction contained 5 bases not matched to a gene. Per germline, CDR1 SGHNT and CDR2 YYREEE (reference sequence). The CDR3 loop spans 14 amino acids. The CDR3 loop is CASSVQGSYNEQFF. As DNA, the CDR3 is TGTGCCAGCAGCGTACAGGGGTCTTACAATGAGCAGTTCTTC.

The rearrangement uses TRBV6-5 and TRBJ1-1; 9 positions agree with TRBD1. Unmatched junction bases numbered 0, after V lost 6 bases and J lost 4 bases. The CDR3 contains 12 residues. Germline lookup yields CDR1 MNHEY and CDR2 SVGAGI. The CDR3 nucleotides are TGTGCCAGCAGGACAGGGGGCACTGAAGCTTTCTTT. Protein sequence: CASRTGGTEAFF.